A single sample gave rise to the 9 T cell receptor beta chains below, sequenced in a study of T cell responses to AZD1222 COVID-19 vaccine. This table comes from immunoSEQ multiplex PCR, and its TCRdb copy is limited to in-frame clones, with some not included. The sample has some 96,000 clones; 89% are singletons. This material consisted of peripheral blood, taken on day 0 of AZD1222 vaccination. These receptors were obtained from an adult in good health.

The rearrangement links TRBV7-9 to TRBJ1-1; a weak D match, TRBD1 (6 bases). Germline CDR1 reads SEHNR; CDR2 reads FQNEAQ (reference sequence). The CDR3 contains 13 residues. V gave up 8 bases and J gave up 2 bases, with 12 bases separating them. The CDR3 coding sequence is TGTGCCAGCCGGGACACCACAAACACTGAAGCTTTCTTT. Residues: CASRDTTNTEAFF.

The CDR3 region has the DNA TGTGCCAGCAGTTACTCATTACAAGAGACCCAGTACTTC. Translating it yields CASSYSLQETQYF. The V call is TRBV6-5, the J call TRBJ2-5, with D unclear. Deletions cut 0 bases from V and 2 bases from J, with 4 bases between. This CDR3 has 13 amino acids. In germline, CDR1 is MNHEY, CDR2 SVGAGI.

The rearrangement links TRBV6-6 to TRBJ2-1, with 8 bases matching TRBD2. The CDR3 is made up of 14 amino acids. The V and J ends lost 8 bases and 7 bases, in that order; junction bases with no gene match: 10. CDR1 is MNHNY, CDR2 SVGAGI, per germline (reference sequence). The CDR3 DNA is TGTGCCAGCGAAACTAGCGGAGGAAAGAATGAGCAGTTCTTC. Protein sequence: CASETSGGKNEQFF.

The chain is built from TRBV27 and TRBJ1-3; D is ambiguous. The germline V gene encodes CDR1 MNHEY and CDR2 SMNVEV (reference sequence). The ends were cut back, 6 bases at V and 1 base at J, with 13 bases in the middle. This CDR3 contains 15 residues. In nucleotides, the CDR3 is TGTGCCAGCAGCTTGTCCTTCGTATCTGGAAACACCATATATTTT. As protein: CASSLSFVSGNTIYF.

The gene calls are TRBV3-1 (or the pseudogene TRBV3-2) and TRBJ2-7; no clear D. The germline V gene encodes CDR1 LGHDT and CDR2 YNNKEL (reference sequence). The CDR3 covers 15 residues. V was shortened by 1 base and J by 0 bases, with 10 bases between the two germline ends. CDR3 region: CASSQAVHDSYEQYF. The CDR3 coding sequence is TGTGCCAGCAGCCAAGCAGTTCACGACTCCTACGAGCAGTACTTC.

This chain links TRBV27 with TRBJ2-1; D is unresolved. This CDR3 is 12 amino acids long. Trimming cost V 5 bases and J 10 bases, with 12 bases left between them. The germline V gene has CDR1 MNHEY and CDR2 SMNVEV (reference sequence). The CDR3 DNA follows: TGTGCCAGCAGTCTCCACCCCGGGGAGCAGTTCTTC. Amino acid sequence: CASSLHPGEQFF.

The V gene is TRBV6-5, the J gene TRBJ2-3; perhaps TRBD1 as D (5 bases). The CDR3 is made up of 15 amino acids. Germline V lookup: CDR1 MNHEY, CDR2 SVGAGI. V was pared by 4 bases and J by 1 base, with 12 bases between. This CDR3 is CASSWGLPRTDTQYF. In nucleotides, the CDR3 is TGTGCCAGCAGTTGGGGCCTACCCCGCACAGATACGCAGTATTTT.

This clone occurred once. This chain links TRBV7-2 with TRBJ1-5, with 8 nucleotides matching TRBD1. Losses at the gene ends were 1 base for V and 3 bases for J; bases not matched to a gene: 2. This CDR3 spans 15 amino acids. Looked up from germline, CDR1 is SGHTA and CDR2 is FQGNSA. CDR3 nucleotides: TGTGCCAGCAGCTTAGTACAGGGGGTCAATCAGCCCCAGCATTTT. This sequence encodes CASSLVQGVNQPQHF.

The chain links TRBV18 to TRBJ2-4; D gene uncertain. Germline V gene data show CDR1 as KGHSH and CDR2 as LQKENI. The CDR3 is 16 amino acids. The V end lost 3 bases, the J end lost 0 bases, and 12 bases lay between the germline ends. The CDR3 region is CASSPQDPLAKNIQYF. The DNA of the CDR3 is TGTGCCAGCTCACCTCAGGACCCTCTAGCCAAAAACATTCAGTACTTC. Full variable domain (remainder filled in from reference TRBV18 and TRBJ2-4): NAGVMQNPRHLVRRRGQEARLRCSPMKGHSHVYWYRQLPEEGLKFMVYLQKENIIDESGMPKERFSAEFPKEGPSILRIQQVVRGDSAAYFCASSPQDPLAKNIQYFGAGTRLSVL.